These T cell receptor beta chains were read from a single sample in a study of blood T cell repertoires in COVID-19. Only in-frame clones appear in the TCRdb table, and some are missing; sequencing was by immunoSEQ multiplex PCR. The sample has roughly 250,000 clones, 86% seen once. Sequenced sample: PBMCs or T cells enriched from blood (not recorded which). These receptor sequences come from a woman aged 45-65 years who had recovered from COVID-19. The CDR3 runs from the conserved cysteine through the conserved F or W. D genes are given only for firm matches. Size tells how often a clone was seen (once, few, many) or the class of an expanded clone, and some rows leave it out.

size,D,V,J,length,DNA,CDR3
.,.,TRBV6-5,TRBJ2-7,13,TGTGCCAGCAGTTACATTCCGGGTTACGAGCAGTACTTC,CASSYIPGYEQYF
.,TRBD1,TRBV11-2,TRBJ1-2,15,TGTGCCAGCAGCTCTTACCTCCGACAGGGCGGTGGCTACACCTTC,CASSSYLRQGGGYTF
.,TRBD1,TRBV4-3,TRBJ1-1,14,TGCGCCAGCAGCCAAGGCGGGACAGCAAGTGAAGCTTTCTTT,CASSQGGTASEAFF
few,TRBD2,TRBV4-2,TRBJ2-3,18,TGTGCCAGCAGCCAAAAAGGACTAGCGACAACCAGCACAGATACGCAGTATTTT,CASSQKGLATTSTDTQYF
.,TRBD1,TRBV27,TRBJ1-4,16,TGTGCCAGCAGCCTCCAGGGGGTTCAGTATAATGAAAAACTGTTTTTT,CASSLQGVQYNEKLFF
many,.,TRBV7-9,TRBJ1-1,11,TGTGCCAGCAACCCCGACAGTGAAGCTTTCTTT,CASNPDSEAFF
.,TRBD2,TRBV24-1,TRBJ2-3,17,TGTGCCACCAGTGCCTTCGGACTAGCGGGGCGCACAGATACGCAGTATTTT,CATSAFGLAGRTDTQYF
.,.,TRBV12-3/TRBV12-4,TRBJ1-3,13,TGTGCCAGCAGCCTGAGCTCTGGAAACACCATATATTTT,CASSLSSGNTIYF
.,.,TRBV7-9,TRBJ2-7,13,TGTGCCAGCAGCTACGGACACTCCTACGAGCAGTACTTC,CASSYGHSYEQYF
.,.,TRBV6-1,TRBJ2-3,16,TGTGCCAGCAGTGAACACCGATGGCAGGACACAGATACGCAGTATTTT,CASSEHRWQDTDTQYF
.,TRBD2,TRBV5-6,TRBJ2-7,19,TGTGCCAGCAGCTCAACGGGACTAGCGGGAGGGTTTGGGGACTACGAGCAGTACTTC,CASSSTGLAGGFGDYEQYF
.,.,TRBV18,TRBJ1-1,15,TGTGCCAGCTCACCCGCACCGACAGCCAACACTGAAGCTTTCTTT,CASSPAPTANTEAFF
.,TRBD2,TRBV5-4,TRBJ2-3,16,TGTGCCAGCAGCGCCCCCGGGACTAGAAGCACAGATACGCAGTATTTT,CASSAPGTRSTDTQYF
many,.,TRBV3-1/TRBV3-2,TRBJ2-3,15,TGTGCCAGCAGCCAAGATATTTGTTTCTTGGATACGCAGTATTTT,CASSQDICFLDTQYF
.,TRBD1,TRBV9,TRBJ1-6,14,TGTGCCAGCACCCCGGGAGGGGGCGGTTCACCCCTCCACTTT,CASTPGGGGSPLHF
.,.,TRBV18,TRBJ1-5,15,TGTGCCAGCTCACCTGGGGGGAGTGGCAATCAGCCCCAGCATTTT,CASSPGGSGNQPQHF
.,.,TRBV28,TRBJ2-7,16,TGTGCCAGCAGTTTAAGGGGGGGCGGGGGACACTACGAGCAGTACTTC,CASSLRGGGGHYEQYF
.,.,TRBV4-3,TRBJ1-2,15,TGCGCCAGCAGCCAAGATTCTAACAGGAACTATGGCTACACCTTC,CASSQDSNRNYGYTF
few,.,TRBV6-6,TRBJ1-4,15,TGTGCCAGCAGTTACGGGGGGGCGGCTAATGAAAAACTGTTTTTT,CASSYGGAANEKLFF
.,.,TRBV29-1,TRBJ1-1,11,TGCAGCGTTGACAAGAACACTGAAGCTTTCTTT,CSVDKNTEAFF
.,.,TRBV21-1,TRBJ1-3,17,TGTGCCAGCAGCAAAGCGGAGACAGGGAGACCTGGAAACACCATATATTTT,CASSKAETGRPGNTIYF
.,.,TRBV3-1/TRBV3-2,TRBJ2-2,14,TGTGCCAGCAGCCAACGCCAGGGTATCGGGGAGCTGTTTTTT,CASSQRQGIGELFF
.,TRBD1,TRBV11-2,TRBJ2-1,15,TGTGCCAGCAGCTTGACAGGGTCGGTTACAAATGAGCAGTTCTTC,CASSLTGSVTNEQFF
.,TRBD1,TRBV9,TRBJ2-1,13,TGTGCCAGCAGCGATGGGACAGGGTGGGAGCAGTTCTTC,CASSDGTGWEQFF
.,TRBD1,TRBV11-2,TRBJ2-7,18,TGTGCCAGCAGCCTTAGTGGAGACACAGGGGGCATAGTCTACGAGCAGTACTTC,CASSLSGDTGGIVYEQYF
.,TRBD2,TRBV7-2,TRBJ2-1,18,TGTGCCAGCAGCTTAGTGTTTAGCGGGAGGGCCAGGGGCAATGAGCAGTTCTTC,CASSLVFSGRARGNEQFF
once,TRBD2,TRBV28,TRBJ2-3,17,TGTGCCAGCAGTTTGCCCGGACTAGCGGGAGCTGGAGATACGCAGTATTTT,CASSLPGLAGAGDTQYF
.,.,TRBV27,TRBJ2-1,15,TGTGCCAGCAGACATAGCGTCAGCTCCTACAATGAGCAGTTCTTC,CASRHSVSSYNEQFF
.,.,TRBV27,TRBJ1-6,13,TGTGCCAGCAGTAAGACAGAGAATTCACCCCTCCACTTT,CASSKTENSPLHF